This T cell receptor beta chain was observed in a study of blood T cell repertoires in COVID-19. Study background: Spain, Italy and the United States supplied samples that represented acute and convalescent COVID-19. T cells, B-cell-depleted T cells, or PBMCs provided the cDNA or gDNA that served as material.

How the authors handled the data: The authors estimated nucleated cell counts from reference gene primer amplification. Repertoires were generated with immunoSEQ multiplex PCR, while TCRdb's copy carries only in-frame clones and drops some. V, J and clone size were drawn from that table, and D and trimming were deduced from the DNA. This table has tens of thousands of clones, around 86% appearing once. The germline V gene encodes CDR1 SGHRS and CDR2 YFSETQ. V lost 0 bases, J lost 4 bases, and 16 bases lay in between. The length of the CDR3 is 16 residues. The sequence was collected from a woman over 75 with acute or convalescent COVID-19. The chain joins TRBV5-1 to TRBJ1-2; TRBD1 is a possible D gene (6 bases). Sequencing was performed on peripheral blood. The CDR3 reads CASSLGPDRRLYGYTF. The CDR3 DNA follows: TGCGCCAGCAGCTTGGGCCCCGACAGGCGGCTCTATGGCTACACCTTC.